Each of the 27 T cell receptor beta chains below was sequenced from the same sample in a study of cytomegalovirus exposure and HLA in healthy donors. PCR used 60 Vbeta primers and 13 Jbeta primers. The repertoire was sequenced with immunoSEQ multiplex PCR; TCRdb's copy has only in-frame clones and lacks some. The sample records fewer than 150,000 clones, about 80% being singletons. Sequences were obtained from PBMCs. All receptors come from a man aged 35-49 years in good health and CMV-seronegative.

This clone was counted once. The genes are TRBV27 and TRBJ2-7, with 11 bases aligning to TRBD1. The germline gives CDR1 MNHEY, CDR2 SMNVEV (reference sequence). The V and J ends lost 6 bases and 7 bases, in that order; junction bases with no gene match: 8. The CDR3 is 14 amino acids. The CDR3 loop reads CASRPSDRGREQYF. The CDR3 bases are TGTGCCAGCAGACCATCGGACAGGGGGCGGGAGCAGTACTTC.

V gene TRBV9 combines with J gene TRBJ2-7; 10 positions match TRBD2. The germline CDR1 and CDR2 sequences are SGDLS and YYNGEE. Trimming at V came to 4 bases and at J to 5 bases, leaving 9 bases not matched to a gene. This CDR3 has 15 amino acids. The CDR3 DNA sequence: TGTGCCAGCAGCCCGCGACTAGCGGGCCGCGACGAGCAGTACTTC. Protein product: CASSPRLAGRDEQYF.

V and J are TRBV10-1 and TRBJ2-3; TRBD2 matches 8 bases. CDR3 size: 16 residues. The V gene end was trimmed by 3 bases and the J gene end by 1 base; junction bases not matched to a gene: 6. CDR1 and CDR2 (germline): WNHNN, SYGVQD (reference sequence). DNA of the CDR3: TGCGCCAGCAGTGAACAGGGAGCGGGAGGCACAGATACGCAGTATTTT. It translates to CASSEQGAGGTDTQYF.

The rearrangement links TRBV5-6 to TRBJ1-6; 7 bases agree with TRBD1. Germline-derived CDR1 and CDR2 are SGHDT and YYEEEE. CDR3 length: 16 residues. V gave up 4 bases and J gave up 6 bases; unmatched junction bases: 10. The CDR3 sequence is CASSQSTGKGNSPLHF. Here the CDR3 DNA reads TGTGCCAGCAGCCAATCGACAGGGAAGGGTAATTCACCCCTCCACTTT.

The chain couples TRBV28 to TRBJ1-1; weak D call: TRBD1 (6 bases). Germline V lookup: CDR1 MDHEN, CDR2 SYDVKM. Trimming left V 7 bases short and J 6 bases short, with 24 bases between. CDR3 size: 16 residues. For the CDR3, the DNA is TGTGCCAGCAAAAGTCCGCCACAGGGAGTTACCGCTGAAGCTTTCTTT. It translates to CASKSPPQGVTAEAFF.

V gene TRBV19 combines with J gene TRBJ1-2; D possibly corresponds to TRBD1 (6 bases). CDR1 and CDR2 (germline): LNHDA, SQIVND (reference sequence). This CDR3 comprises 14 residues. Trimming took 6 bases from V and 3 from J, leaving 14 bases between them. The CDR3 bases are TGTGCCAGTAGAAAACAGGGAGAGGACTATGGCTACACCTTC. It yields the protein CASRKQGEDYGYTF. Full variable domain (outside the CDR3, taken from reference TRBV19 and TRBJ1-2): DGGITQSPKYLFRKEGQNVTLSCEQNLNHDAMYWYRQDPGQGLRLIYYSQIVNDFQKGDIAEGYSVSREKKESFPLTVTSAQKNPTAFYLCASRKQGEDYGYTFGSGTRLTVV.

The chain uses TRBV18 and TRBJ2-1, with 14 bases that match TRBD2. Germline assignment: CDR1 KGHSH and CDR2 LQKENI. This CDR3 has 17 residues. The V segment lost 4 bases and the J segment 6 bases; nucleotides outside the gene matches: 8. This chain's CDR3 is CASSLSMTSGGANEQFF. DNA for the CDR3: TGTGCCAGCTCACTCTCCATGACTAGCGGGGGGGCCAATGAGCAGTTCTTC. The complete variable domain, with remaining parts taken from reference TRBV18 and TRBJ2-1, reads NAGVMQNPRHLVRRRGQEARLRCSPMKGHSHVYWYRQLPEEGLKFMVYLQKENIIDESGMPKERFSAEFPKEGPSILRIQQVVRGDSAAYFCASSLSMTSGGANEQFFGPGTRLTVL.

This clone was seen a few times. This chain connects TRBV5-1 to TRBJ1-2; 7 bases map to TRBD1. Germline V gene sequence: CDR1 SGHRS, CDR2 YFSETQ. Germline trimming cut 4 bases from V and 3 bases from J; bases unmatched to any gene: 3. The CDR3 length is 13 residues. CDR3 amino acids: CASSPQGDYGYTF. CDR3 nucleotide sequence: TGCGCCAGCAGCCCGCAGGGGGACTATGGCTACACCTTC.

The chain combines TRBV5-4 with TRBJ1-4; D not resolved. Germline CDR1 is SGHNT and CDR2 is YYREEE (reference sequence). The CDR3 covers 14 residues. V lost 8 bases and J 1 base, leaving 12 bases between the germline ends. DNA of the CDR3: TGTGCCAGTGGAACGCAGGAAACTAATGAAAAACTGTTTTTT. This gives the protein CASGTQETNEKLFF. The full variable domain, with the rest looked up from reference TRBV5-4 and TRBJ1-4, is ETGVTQSPTHLIKTRGQQVTLRCSSQSGHNTVSWYQQALGQGPQFIFQYYREEENGRGNFPPRFSGLQFPNYSSELNVNALELDDSALYLCASGTQETNEKLFFGSGTQLSVL.

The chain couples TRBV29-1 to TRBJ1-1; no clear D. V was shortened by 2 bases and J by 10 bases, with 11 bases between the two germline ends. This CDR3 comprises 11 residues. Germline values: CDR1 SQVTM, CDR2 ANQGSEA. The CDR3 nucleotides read TGCAGCGTTGAACAGTCCAACCCAGCTTTCTTT. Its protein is CSVEQSNPAFF.

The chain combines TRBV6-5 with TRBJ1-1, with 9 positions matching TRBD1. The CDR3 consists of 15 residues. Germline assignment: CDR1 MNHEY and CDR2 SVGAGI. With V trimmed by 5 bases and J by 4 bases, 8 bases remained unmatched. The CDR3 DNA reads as TGTGCCAGCAGTAAGGGGACAGGGTTTCGCACTGAAGCTTTCTTT. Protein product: CASSKGTGFRTEAFF.

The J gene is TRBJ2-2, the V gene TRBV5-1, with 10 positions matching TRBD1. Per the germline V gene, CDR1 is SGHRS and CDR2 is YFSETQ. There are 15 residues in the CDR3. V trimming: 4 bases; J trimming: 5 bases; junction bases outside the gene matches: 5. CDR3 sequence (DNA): TGCGCCAGCAGCCCGGACAGGGGGTTGACCGGGGAGCTGTTTTTT. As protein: CASSPDRGLTGELFF.

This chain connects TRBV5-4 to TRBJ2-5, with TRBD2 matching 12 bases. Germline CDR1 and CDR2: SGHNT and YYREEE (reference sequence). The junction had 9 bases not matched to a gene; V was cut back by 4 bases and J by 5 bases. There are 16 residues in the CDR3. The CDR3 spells CASSIPTSGGAETQYF. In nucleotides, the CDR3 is TGTGCCAGCAGCATCCCGACTAGCGGGGGAGCGGAGACCCAGTACTTC.

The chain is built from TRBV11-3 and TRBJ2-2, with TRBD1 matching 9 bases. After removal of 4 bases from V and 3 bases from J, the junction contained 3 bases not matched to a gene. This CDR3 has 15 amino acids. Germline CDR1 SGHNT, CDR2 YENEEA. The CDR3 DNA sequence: TGTGCCAGCAGCTCACAGGGGGCTGACACCGGGGAGCTGTTTTTT. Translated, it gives CASSSQGADTGELFF.

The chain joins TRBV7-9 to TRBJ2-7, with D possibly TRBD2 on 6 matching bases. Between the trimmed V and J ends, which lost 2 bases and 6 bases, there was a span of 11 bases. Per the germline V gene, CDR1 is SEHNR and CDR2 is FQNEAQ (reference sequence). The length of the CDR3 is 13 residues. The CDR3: CASSLFTGVEQYF. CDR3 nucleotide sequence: TGTGCCAGCAGCTTATTTACGGGAGTCGAGCAGTACTTC.

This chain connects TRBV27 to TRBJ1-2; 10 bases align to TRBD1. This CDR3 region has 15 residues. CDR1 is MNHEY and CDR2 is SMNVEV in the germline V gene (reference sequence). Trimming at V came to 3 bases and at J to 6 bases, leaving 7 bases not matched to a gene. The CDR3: CASSFPRTGGHGYTF. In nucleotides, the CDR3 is TGTGCCAGCAGTTTCCCACGGACAGGGGGGCATGGCTACACCTTC.

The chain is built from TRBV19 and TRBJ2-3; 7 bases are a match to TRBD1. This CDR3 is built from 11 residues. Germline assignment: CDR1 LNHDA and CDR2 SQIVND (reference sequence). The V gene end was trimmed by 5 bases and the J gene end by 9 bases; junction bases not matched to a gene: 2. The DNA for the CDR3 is TGTGCCAGTAGTGCGGACAGGACGCAGTATTTT. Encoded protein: CASSADRTQYF. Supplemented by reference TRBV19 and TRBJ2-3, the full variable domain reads DGGITQSPKYLFRKEGQNVTLSCEQNLNHDAMYWYRQDPGQGLRLIYYSQIVNDFQKGDIAEGYSVSREKKESFPLTVTSAQKNPTAFYLCASSADRTQYFGPGTRLTVL.

DNA for the CDR3: TGTGCCAGCATCGGGGAGGAGGCTAATGAAAAACTGTTTTTT. Its translation: CASIGEEANEKLFF. V is TRBV2 and J is TRBJ1-4; D not resolved. Germline V CDR1 and CDR2: SNHLY, FYNNEI. V was shortened by 7 bases and J by 3 bases, with 12 bases between the two germline ends. This CDR3 comprises 14 residues.

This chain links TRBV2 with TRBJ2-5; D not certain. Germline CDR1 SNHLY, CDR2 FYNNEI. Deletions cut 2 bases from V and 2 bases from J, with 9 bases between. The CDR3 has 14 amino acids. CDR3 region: CASSETPLQETQYF. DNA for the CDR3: TGTGCCAGCAGTGAAACCCCCCTACAAGAGACCCAGTACTTC.

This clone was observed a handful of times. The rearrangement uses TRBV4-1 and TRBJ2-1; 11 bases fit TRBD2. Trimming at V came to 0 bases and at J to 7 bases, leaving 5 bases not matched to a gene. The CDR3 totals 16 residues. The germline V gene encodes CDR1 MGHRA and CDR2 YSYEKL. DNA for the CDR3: TGCGCCAGCAGCCAAGACCCACTAGCGGGAGTTAATGAGCAGTTCTTC. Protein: CASSQDPLAGVNEQFF.

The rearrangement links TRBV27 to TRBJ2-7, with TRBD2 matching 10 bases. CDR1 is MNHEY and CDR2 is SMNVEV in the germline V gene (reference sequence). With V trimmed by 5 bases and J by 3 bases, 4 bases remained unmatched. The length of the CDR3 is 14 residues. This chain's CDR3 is CASSPSGSDYEQYF. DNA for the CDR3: TGTGCCAGCAGTCCTAGCGGGAGTGACTACGAGCAGTACTTC.

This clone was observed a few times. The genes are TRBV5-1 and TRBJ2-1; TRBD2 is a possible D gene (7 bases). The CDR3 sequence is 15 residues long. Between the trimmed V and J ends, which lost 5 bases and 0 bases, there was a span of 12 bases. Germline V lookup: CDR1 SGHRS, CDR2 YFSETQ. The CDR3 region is CASSTGGDSYNEQFF. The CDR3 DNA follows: TGCGCCAGCAGTACGGGGGGCGACTCCTACAATGAGCAGTTCTTC.

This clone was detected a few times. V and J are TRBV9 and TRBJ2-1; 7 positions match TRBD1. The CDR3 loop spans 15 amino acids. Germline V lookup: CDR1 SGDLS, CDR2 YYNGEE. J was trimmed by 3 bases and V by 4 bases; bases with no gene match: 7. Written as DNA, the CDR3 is TGTGCCAGCAGCCTGGCCGGGACAGACTACAATGAGCAGTTCTTC. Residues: CASSLAGTDYNEQFF.

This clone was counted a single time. CDR3 DNA: TGTGCCAGCGGATTTACTAGCGGCCACAATGAGCAGTTCTTC. Translation: CASGFTSGHNEQFF. The chain uses TRBV28 and TRBJ2-1; 8 nucleotides match TRBD2. The CDR3 sequence is 14 residues long. The germline gives CDR1 MDHEN, CDR2 SYDVKM. Trimming removed 8 bases from V and 5 bases from J; junction bases left unmatched: 8. Together with reference TRBV28 and TRBJ2-1, the CDR3 gives the full variable domain: DVKVTQSSRYLVKRTGEKVFLECVQDMDHENMFWYRQDPGLGLRLIYFSYDVKMKEKGDIPEGYSVSREKKERFSLILESASTNQTSMYLCASGFTSGHNEQFFGPGTRLTVL.

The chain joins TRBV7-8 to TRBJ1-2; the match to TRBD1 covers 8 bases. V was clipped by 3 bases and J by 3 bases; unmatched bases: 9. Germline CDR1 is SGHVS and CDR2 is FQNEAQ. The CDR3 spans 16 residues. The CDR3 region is CASSLTFPGQDYGYTF. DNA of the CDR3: TGTGCCAGCAGCTTGACATTTCCGGGACAGGACTATGGCTACACCTTC.

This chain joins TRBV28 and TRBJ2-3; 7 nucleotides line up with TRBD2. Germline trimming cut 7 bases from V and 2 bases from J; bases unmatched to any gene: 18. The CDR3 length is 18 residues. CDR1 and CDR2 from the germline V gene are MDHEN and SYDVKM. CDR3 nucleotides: TGTGCCAGCACCCCGTCGCCAAAAGCGGGATTATTCACAGATACGCAGTATTTT. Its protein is CASTPSPKAGLFTDTQYF.

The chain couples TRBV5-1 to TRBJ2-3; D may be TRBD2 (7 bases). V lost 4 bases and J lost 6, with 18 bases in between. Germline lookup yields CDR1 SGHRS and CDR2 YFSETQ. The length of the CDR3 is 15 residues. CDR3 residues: CASSPGRGGMDTQYF. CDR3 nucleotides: TGCGCCAGCAGCCCTGGGAGGGGGGGCATGGATACGCAGTATTTT.